This TCR beta chain was sequenced for a study of blood T cell repertoires in COVID-19. Study as a whole: Samples of COVID-19 (acute and convalescent) were obtained from the United States, Italy and Spain. In each case, the material was cDNA or gDNA derived from T cells, B-cell-depleted T cells, or PBMCs.

Per the study methods: Reference gene primer amplification in the assay estimated nucleated cell counts. TCRdb's copy holds only in-frame clones and misses some; the assay was immunoSEQ multiplex PCR. V and J calls and clone size come straight from that table; D and trimming were deduced from the DNA. The sample includes approximately 90,000 clones, 80% to 90% seen only once; the top ten take approximately 1.3%. CDR3 length equals 16 residues. CDR1 SGHTA and CDR2 FQGNSA come from the germline V gene. The V end was cut by 3 bases, the J end by 1 base, with 14 bases between. This receptor was obtained from a man older than 75 with active or convalescent COVID-19. The material sequenced was peripheral blood. V is TRBV7-2 and J is TRBJ2-3; D ambiguous. CDR3 sequence: CASSFQSRGGTDTQYF. CDR3 coding DNA: TGTGCCAGCAGCTTCCAAAGCCGAGGCGGCACAGATACGCAGTATTTT.